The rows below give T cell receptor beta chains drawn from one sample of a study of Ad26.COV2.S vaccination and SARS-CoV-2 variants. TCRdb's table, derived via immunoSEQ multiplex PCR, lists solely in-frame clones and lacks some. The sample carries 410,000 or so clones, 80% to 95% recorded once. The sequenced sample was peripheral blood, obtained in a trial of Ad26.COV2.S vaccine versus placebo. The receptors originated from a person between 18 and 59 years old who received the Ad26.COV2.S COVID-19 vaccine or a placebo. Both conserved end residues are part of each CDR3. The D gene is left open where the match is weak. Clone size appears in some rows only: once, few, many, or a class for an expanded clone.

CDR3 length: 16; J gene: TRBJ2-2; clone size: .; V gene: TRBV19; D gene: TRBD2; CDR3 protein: CASRNSGRSNTGELFF; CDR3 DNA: TGTGCCAGTAGAAATAGCGGGAGATCGAACACCGGGGAGCTGTTTTTT
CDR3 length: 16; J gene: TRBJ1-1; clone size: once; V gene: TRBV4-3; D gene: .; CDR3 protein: CASSPEAGYINTEAFF; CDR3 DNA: TGCGCCAGCAGCCCCGAGGCAGGGTACATCAACACTGAAGCTTTCTTT
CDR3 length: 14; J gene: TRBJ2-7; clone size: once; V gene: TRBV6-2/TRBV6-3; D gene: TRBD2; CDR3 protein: CASSYGGSLYEQYF; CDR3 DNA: TGTGCCAGCAGTTACGGCGGGAGTTTGTACGAGCAGTACTTC
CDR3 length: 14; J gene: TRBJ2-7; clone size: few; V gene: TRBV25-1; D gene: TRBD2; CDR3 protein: CASRPGTSTYEQYF; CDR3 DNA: TGTGCCAGCAGACCCGGGACTAGTACCTACGAGCAGTACTTC
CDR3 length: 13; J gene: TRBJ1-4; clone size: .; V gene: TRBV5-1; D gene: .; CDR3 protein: CASSLGPGEKLFF; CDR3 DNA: TGCGCCAGCAGCTTGGGACCGGGAGAAAAACTGTTTTTT
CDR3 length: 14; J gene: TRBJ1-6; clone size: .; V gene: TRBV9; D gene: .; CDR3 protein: CASSVTGINSPLHF; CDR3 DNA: TGTGCCAGCAGCGTTACAGGGATTAATTCACCCCTCCACTTT
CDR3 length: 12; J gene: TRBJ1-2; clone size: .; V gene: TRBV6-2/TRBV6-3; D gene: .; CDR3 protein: CASSLIMGGYTF; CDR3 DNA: TGTGCCAGCAGTTTGATTATGGGAGGCTACACCTTC
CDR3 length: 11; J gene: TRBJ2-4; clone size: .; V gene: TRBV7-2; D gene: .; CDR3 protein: CASRGENIQYF; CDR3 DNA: TGTGCCAGCCGAGGGGAGAACATTCAGTACTTC
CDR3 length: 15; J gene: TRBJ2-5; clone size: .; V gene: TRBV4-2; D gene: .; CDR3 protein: CASSQEGGWGETQYF; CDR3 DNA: TGTGCCAGCAGTCAAGAGGGGGGTTGGGGAGAGACCCAGTACTTC
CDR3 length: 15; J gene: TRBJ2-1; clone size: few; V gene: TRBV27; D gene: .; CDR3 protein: CASSLSEDSGHEQFF; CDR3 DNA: TGTGCCAGCAGTTTATCCGAGGACAGCGGCCATGAGCAGTTCTTC
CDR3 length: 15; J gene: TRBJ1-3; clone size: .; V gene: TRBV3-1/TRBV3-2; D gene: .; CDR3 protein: CASSQQSSSGNTIYF; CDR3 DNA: TGTGCCAGCAGCCAGCAGTCGAGCTCTGGAAACACCATATATTTT
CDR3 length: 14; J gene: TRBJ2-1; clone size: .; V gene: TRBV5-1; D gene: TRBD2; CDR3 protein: CASRLAVGYNEQFF; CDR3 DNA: TGCGCCAGCAGACTAGCGGTAGGCTACAATGAGCAGTTCTTC
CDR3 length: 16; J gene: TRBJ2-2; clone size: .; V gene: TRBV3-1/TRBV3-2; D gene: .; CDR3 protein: CASSQDPPLGTGELFF; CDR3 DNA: TGTGCCAGCAGCCAAGACCCTCCCTTGGGCACCGGGGAGCTGTTTTTT
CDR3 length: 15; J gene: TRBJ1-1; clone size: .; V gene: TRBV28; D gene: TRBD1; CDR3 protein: CASSVQGATNTEAFF; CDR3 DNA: TGTGCCAGCAGTGTACAGGGGGCGACGAACACTGAAGCTTTCTTT
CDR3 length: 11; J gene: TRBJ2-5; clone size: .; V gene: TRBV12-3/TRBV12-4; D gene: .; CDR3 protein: CASSEFETQYF; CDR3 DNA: TGTGCCAGCAGCGAATTTGAGACCCAGTACTTC
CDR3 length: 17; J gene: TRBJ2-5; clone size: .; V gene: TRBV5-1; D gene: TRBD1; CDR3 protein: CASSLRGQGAFGETQYF; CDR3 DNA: TGCGCCAGCAGCTTGAGGGGACAGGGGGCATTTGGGGAGACCCAGTACTTC
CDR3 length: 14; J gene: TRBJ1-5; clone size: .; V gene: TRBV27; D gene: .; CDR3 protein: CASSGRGGDQPQHF; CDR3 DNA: TGTGCCAGCAGCGGCAGGGGAGGCGATCAGCCCCAGCATTTT
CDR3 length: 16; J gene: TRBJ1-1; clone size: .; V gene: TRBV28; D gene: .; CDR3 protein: CASSLPGLPLGTEAFF; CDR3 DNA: TGTGCCAGCAGTTTGCCAGGGCTACCATTGGGAACTGAAGCTTTCTTT
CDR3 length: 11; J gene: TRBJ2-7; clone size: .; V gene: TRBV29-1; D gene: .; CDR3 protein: CSVGGGYEQYF; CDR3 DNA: TGCAGCGTTGGAGGGGGATACGAGCAGTACTTC
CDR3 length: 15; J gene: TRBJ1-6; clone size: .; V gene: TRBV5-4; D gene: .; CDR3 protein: CASSLVGGRNSPLHF; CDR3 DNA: TGTGCCAGCAGCTTGGTGGGGGGGAGAAATTCACCCCTCCACTTT
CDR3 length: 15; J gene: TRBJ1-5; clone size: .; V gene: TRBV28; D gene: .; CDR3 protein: CASSFLSDADQPQHF; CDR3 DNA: TGTGCCAGCAGTTTCCTCTCGGATGCAGATCAGCCCCAGCATTTT
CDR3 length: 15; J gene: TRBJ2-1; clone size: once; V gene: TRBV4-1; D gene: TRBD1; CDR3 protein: CASSRGQGSYNEQFF; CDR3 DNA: TGCGCCAGCAGCCGCGGACAGGGGTCCTACAATGAGCAGTTCTTC
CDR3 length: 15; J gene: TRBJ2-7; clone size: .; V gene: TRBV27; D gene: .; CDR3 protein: CASSLSPPHSYEQYF; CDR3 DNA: TGTGCCAGCAGTTTATCGCCCCCCCACTCCTACGAGCAGTACTTC
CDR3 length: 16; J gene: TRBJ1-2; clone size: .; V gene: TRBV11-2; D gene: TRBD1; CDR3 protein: CASSHVWDRPPYGYTF; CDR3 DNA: TGTGCCAGCAGCCACGTGTGGGACAGGCCCCCCTATGGCTACACCTTC
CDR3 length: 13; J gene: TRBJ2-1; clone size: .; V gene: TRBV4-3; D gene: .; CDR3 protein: CASSQPGTPSQFF; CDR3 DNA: TGCGCCAGCAGCCAGCCCGGGACACCCTCGCAGTTCTTC
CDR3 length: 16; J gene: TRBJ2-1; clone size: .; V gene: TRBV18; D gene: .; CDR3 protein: CASSPQDPGSYNEQFF; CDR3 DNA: TGTGCCAGCTCACCCCAGGACCCCGGCTCCTACAATGAGCAGTTCTTC
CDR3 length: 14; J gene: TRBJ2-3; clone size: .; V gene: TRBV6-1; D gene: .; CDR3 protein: CASSEAFSTDTQYF; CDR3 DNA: TGTGCCAGCAGTGAAGCATTTAGTACAGATACGCAGTATTTT
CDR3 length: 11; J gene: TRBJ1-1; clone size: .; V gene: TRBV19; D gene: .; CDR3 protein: CASSGNTEAFF; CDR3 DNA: TGTGCCAGTAGCGGGAACACTGAAGCTTTCTTT
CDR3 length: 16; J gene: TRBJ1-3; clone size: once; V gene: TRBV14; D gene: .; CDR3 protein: CASSLLRGSSGNTIYF; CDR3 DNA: TGTGCCAGCAGCCTTCTCCGGGGATCTTCTGGAAACACCATATATTTT
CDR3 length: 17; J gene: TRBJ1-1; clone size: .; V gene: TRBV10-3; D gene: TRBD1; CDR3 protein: CAISESLGGGGAVEAFF; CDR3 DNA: TGTGCCATCAGTGAGTCTCTCGGGGGAGGGGGCGCGGTTGAAGCTTTCTTT
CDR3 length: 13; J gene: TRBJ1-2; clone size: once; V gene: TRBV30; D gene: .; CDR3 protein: CAWSREGIYGYTF; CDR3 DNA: TGTGCCTGGAGTAGGGAGGGAATCTATGGCTACACCTTC
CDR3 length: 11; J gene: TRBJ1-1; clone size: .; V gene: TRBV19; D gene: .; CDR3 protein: CATLLNTEAFF; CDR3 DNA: TGTGCCACCCTCCTGAACACTGAAGCTTTCTTT
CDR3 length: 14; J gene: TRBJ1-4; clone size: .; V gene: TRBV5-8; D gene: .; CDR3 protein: CASSLVGYNEKLFF; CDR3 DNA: TGTGCCAGCAGCTTGGTCGGATATAATGAAAAACTGTTTTTT
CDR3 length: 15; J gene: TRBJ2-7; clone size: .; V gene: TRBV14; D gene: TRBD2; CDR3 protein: CASSQGRERGVEQYF; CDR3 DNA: TGTGCCAGCAGCCAGGGCAGGGAGCGGGGAGTCGAGCAGTACTTC
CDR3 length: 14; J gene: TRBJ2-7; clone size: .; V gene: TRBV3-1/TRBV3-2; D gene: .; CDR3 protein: CASSQDYRAYEQYF; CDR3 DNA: TGTGCCAGCAGCCAAGACTACAGGGCCTACGAGCAGTACTTC
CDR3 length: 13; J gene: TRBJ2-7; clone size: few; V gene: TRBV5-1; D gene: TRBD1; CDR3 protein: CASSTGQIGEQYF; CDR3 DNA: TGCGCCAGCAGCACGGGACAGATTGGGGAGCAGTACTTC
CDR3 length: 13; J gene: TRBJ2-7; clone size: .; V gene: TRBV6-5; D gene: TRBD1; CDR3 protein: CASGTGGAYEQYF; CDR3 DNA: TGTGCCAGCGGTACAGGGGGTGCCTACGAGCAGTACTTC
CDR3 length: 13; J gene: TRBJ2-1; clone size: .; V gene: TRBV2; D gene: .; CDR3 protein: CASSEVMRGEQFF; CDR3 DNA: TGTGCCAGCAGTGAAGTAATGAGGGGTGAGCAGTTCTTC
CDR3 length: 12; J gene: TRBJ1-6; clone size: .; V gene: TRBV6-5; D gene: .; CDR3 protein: CASSNRWGPLHF; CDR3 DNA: TGTGCCAGCAGTAACCGTTGGGGCCCCCTCCACTTT
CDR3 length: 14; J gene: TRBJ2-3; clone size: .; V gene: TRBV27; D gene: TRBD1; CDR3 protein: CASSFNRGTDTQYF; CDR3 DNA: TGTGCCAGCAGTTTTAACAGGGGTACAGATACGCAGTATTTT